What follows are 32 T cell receptor beta chains derived from one specimen sequenced in a study of shared clonotypes between healthy human individuals (dated by TCRdb to the early 2020s). CD8 naive samples consisted of CD45RO-negative cells that were positively selected for CCR7, yielding a CD45RA+CCR7+ population without TemRA cells. Preparation of the library involved the immunoSEQ multiplex PCR assay. TCRdb retrieved this table from immuneACCESS and kept in-frame rearrangements only. Not all clones are present; in checked studies, unresolved V genes account for under half, and no reason is known for the remainder. The sample table lists approximately 2,000,000 clones, approximately 92% of them with a count of one. The biggest ten clones account for around 1.7% of the sample. The sample was naive CD8+ T cells from PBMCs. The sample's cell subset or site label, in plain terms: CD45RA+CCR7+. All receptors come from a young man in good health. Some clones in this sample may be carry-over from other donors' samples.

The chain recombines TRBV6-5 with TRBJ2-7; D call uncertain. The CDR3 sequence is 15 residues long. Germline values: CDR1 MNHEY, CDR2 SVGAGI. V lost 1 base and J 0 bases, leaving 10 bases between the germline ends. For the CDR3, the DNA is TGTGCCAGCAGTTACTTCGGGCTGAGCTCCTACGAGCAGTACTTC. It yields the protein CASSYFGLSSYEQYF.

The rearrangement joins TRBV2 to TRBJ2-1; 8 nucleotides align to TRBD2. The CDR3 covers 14 residues. V lost 5 bases and J lost 4; bases outside the gene matches: 4. Germline V gives CDR1 SNHLY, CDR2 FYNNEI. In DNA form, the CDR3 reads TGTGCCAGCAGTCGACTAGCGAAGTACAATGAGCAGTTCTTC. It encodes CASSRLAKYNEQFF.

The chain uses TRBV7-9 and TRBJ1-5; D unresolved. CDR3 size: 12 residues. The germline CDR1 and CDR2 sequences are SEHNR and FQNEAQ (reference sequence). Trimming left V 2 bases short and J 9 bases short, with 8 bases between. The CDR3: CASSLSMWPQHF. The CDR3 bases are TGTGCCAGCAGCTTATCCATGTGGCCCCAGCATTTT.

This chain uses TRBV28 with TRBJ2-7; tentatively, D is TRBD1 (7 bases). This CDR3 comprises 19 residues. The V gene's germline CDR1 is MDHEN and CDR2 SYDVKM. The V and J ends lost 3 bases and 0 bases respectively, with 24 bases between them. Written as DNA, the CDR3 is TGTGCCAGCAGTTTCCCGCAGGGGGGTAAGGACGTTAGCTCCTACGAGCAGTACTTC. It codes for CASSFPQGGKDVSSYEQYF.

The chain joins TRBV7-2 to TRBJ2-7, with TRBD2 identical over 11 bases. From germline, CDR1 is SGHTA and CDR2 FQGNSA. J gave up 4 bases and V 3 bases, and 5 bases lay outside the gene matches. The CDR3 has 15 amino acids. CDR3 protein: CASSLVSGRAYEQYF. In nucleotides, the CDR3 is TGTGCCAGCAGCTTGGTTAGCGGGAGGGCATACGAGCAGTACTTC.

V is TRBV6-6 and J is TRBJ2-7, with D possibly being TRBD1 (6 bases). This CDR3 region has 15 residues. Deletions cut 2 bases from V and 2 bases from J, with 13 bases between. In germline, CDR1 is MNHNY, CDR2 SVGAGI (reference sequence). CDR3 loop: CASSYLGASPYEQYF. CDR3 nucleotide sequence: TGTGCCAGCAGTTACCTGGGGGCCTCGCCCTACGAGCAGTACTTC.

This clone has a single count. The chain links TRBV30 to TRBJ2-4; D is possibly TRBD1 (5 bases). The germline CDR1 and CDR2 sequences are GTSNPN and SVGIG (reference sequence). With 0 bases removed from V and 8 bases from J, the gap between germline ends came to 17 bases. The CDR3 contains 15 residues. The CDR3 DNA reads as TGTGCCTGGAGTGTACTGGGCCCCTTGGGGCACATTCAGTACTTC. It encodes CAWSVLGPLGHIQYF.

The V and J genes are TRBV19 and TRBJ2-5; 7 bases are shared with TRBD2. CDR3 length: 15 residues. Germline V gives CDR1 LNHDA, CDR2 SQIVND (reference sequence). V was pared by 3 bases and J by 0 bases, with 4 bases of the junction left unmatched. As DNA, the CDR3 is TGTGCCAGTAGTATCGGACTAGTGAACCAAGAGACCCAGTACTTC. It is translated as CASSIGLVNQETQYF.

The chain recombines TRBV19 with TRBJ1-6; D may be TRBD1 (6 bases). Per germline, CDR1 LNHDA and CDR2 SQIVND (reference sequence). Trimming took off 5 bases at V and 0 bases at J, with 8 bases between the two ends. The CDR3 is made up of 15 amino acids. In nucleotides, the CDR3 is TGTGCCAGTAGTGTGGACAGCTCCTATAATTCACCCCTCCACTTT. Translated, it gives CASSVDSSYNSPLHF.

The chain joins TRBV11-2 to TRBJ1-5; D gene unclear. The CDR3 is 13 amino acids. CDR1 is SGHAT and CDR2 is FQNNGV in the germline V gene. V was shortened by 4 bases and J by 8 bases, with 12 bases between the two germline ends. CDR3 region: CASSSHELKPQHF. The CDR3 DNA follows: TGTGCCAGCAGCTCGCACGAGCTAAAGCCCCAGCATTTT.

This chain connects TRBV9 to TRBJ2-7; the D is unclear. The germline CDR1 and CDR2 sequences are SGDLS and YYNGEE. Trimming took off 3 bases at V and 5 bases at J, with 15 bases between the two ends. The CDR3 has 14 residues. CDR3 nucleotides: TGTGCCAGCAGCGGGGGTGGTTTTGCGAACGAGCAGTACTTC. Translating gives CASSGGGFANEQYF. The complete variable domain, with remaining parts taken from reference TRBV9 and TRBJ2-7, reads DSGVTQTPKHLITATGQRVTLRCSPRSGDLSVYWYQQSLDQGLQFLIQYYNGEERAKGNILERFSAQQFPDLHSELNLSSLELGDSALYFCASSGGGFANEQYFGPGTRLTVT.

This rearrangement joins TRBV30 to TRBJ2-1; 11 bases agree with TRBD2. In germline, CDR1 is GTSNPN, CDR2 SVGIG (reference sequence). This CDR3 region has 14 residues. With V trimmed by 7 bases and J by 4 bases, 6 bases remained unmatched. The CDR3 sequence is CASGTSGIYNEQFF. CDR3 sequence (DNA): TGTGCCTCCGGGACTAGCGGAATATACAATGAGCAGTTCTTC.

This chain uses TRBV19 with TRBJ2-7; TRBD2 might be the D (5 bases). The CDR3 extends over 17 amino acids. V was pared by 3 bases and J by 0 bases, with 18 bases between. Germline V gene sequence: CDR1 LNHDA, CDR2 SQIVND (reference sequence). CDR3 loop: CASSISSEGWSSYEQYF. For the CDR3, the DNA is TGTGCCAGTAGTATTTCGTCCGAGGGTTGGAGCTCCTACGAGCAGTACTTC.

This chain links TRBV4-2 with TRBJ2-3; D possibly corresponds to TRBD2 (6 bases). The V end was cut by 0 bases, the J end by 4 bases, with 14 bases between. The germline V gene has CDR1 LGHNA and CDR2 YNFKEQ. The CDR3 loop spans 16 amino acids. The CDR3 spells CASSQEWRGFPDTQYF. The CDR3 DNA is TGTGCCAGCAGCCAAGAGTGGCGGGGTTTCCCAGATACGCAGTATTTT.

The chain links TRBV20-1 to TRBJ1-2; D is undetermined. Trimming removed 5 bases from V and 3 bases from J, with 4 bases in between. The CDR3 runs 10 residues. The germline V gene has CDR1 DFQATT and CDR2 SNEGSKA (reference sequence). DNA for the CDR3: TGCAGTGCTCTTCACTATGGCTACACCTTC. This codes for CSALHYGYTF.

The chain recombines TRBV12-5 with TRBJ2-1; TRBD2 agrees at 8 bases. The V gene end was trimmed by 2 bases and the J gene end by 7 bases; junction bases not matched to a gene: 13. CDR1 and CDR2 from the germline V gene are LGHNT and FRNRAP. The CDR3 is 17 residues long. CDR3 amino acids: CASGLRLSGSGTNEQFF. In nucleotides, the CDR3 is TGTGCTAGTGGTTTGCGGCTGAGCGGGAGTGGGACGAATGAGCAGTTCTTC. The full variable domain, rest sourced from reference TRBV12-5 and TRBJ2-1, is DARVTQTPRHKVTEMGQEVTMRCQPILGHNTVFWYRQTMMQGLELLAYFRNRAPLDDSGMPKDRFSAEMPDATLATLKIQPSEPRDSAVYFCASGLRLSGSGTNEQFFGPGTRLTVL.

The chain combines TRBV25-1 with TRBJ1-4, with TRBD1 as a possible D gene (5 bases). Deletions cut 2 bases from V and 8 bases from J, with 12 bases between. From germline, CDR1 is MGHDK and CDR2 SYGVNS. CDR3 size: 14 residues. The CDR3 DNA reads as TGTGCCAGCAGTGAAAGGGGTTTCGGGGAAAAACTGTTTTTT. Translated: CASSERGFGEKLFF.

J is TRBJ1-4 and V is TRBV6-4, with TRBD1 matching 12 bases. The CDR3 contains 17 residues. J lost 6 bases, V lost 8 bases, and 13 bases had no gene match. Germline CDR1 MRHNA, CDR2 SNTAGT. Written as DNA, the CDR3 is TGTGCCAGCCAAGAAGGGGACAGGGGGCGCCGGGATGAAAAACTGTTTTTT. This codes for CASQEGDRGRRDEKLFF.

The rearrangement uses TRBV9 and TRBJ1-1; D is unclear. Germline CDR1 reads SGDLS; CDR2 reads YYNGEE. The V end lost 5 bases, the J end lost 1 base, and 9 bases lay between the germline ends. This CDR3 spans 13 amino acids. The CDR3, as DNA: TGTGCCAGCAGTACTGAAGCGAACACTGAAGCTTTCTTT. It is translated as CASSTEANTEAFF.

V is TRBV6-1 and J is TRBJ1-1; D is uncertain. The CDR3 is 14 amino acids. V dropped 0 bases and J dropped 5 bases, with 10 bases sitting between them. CDR1 is MNHNS, CDR2 SASEGT, per germline. CDR3 in amino acids: CASSEAGLGTEAFF. The CDR3 coding sequence is TGTGCCAGCAGTGAAGCGGGCTTGGGGACTGAAGCTTTCTTT.

The CDR3 is CASSLGTGGPHEQYF. CDR3 coding DNA: TGTGCCAGCAGTTTGGGGACAGGGGGCCCGCACGAGCAGTACTTC. This chain uses TRBV27 with TRBJ2-7; 12 bases are a match to TRBD1. The CDR3 is 15 amino acids. CDR1 and CDR2 from the germline V gene are MNHEY and SMNVEV (reference sequence). V shed 3 bases, J shed 5 bases, and the junction held 5 bases outside the gene matches.

The chain recombines TRBV27 with TRBJ2-3, with TRBD2 matching 13 bases. This CDR3 contains 15 residues. Losses at the gene ends were 4 bases for V and 4 bases for J; bases not matched to a gene: 2. Germline V gene lookup returns CDR1 MNHEY and CDR2 SMNVEV (reference sequence). The CDR3 DNA follows: TGTGCCAGCAGTTGGACTAGCGGGAGTGCAGATACGCAGTATTTT. The encoded protein is CASSWTSGSADTQYF.

Only one count was recorded for this clone. The genes are TRBV6-6 and TRBJ1-2; no clear D gene. This CDR3 region has 14 residues. CDR1 is MNHNY and CDR2 is SVGAGI in the germline V gene (reference sequence). V shed 0 bases and J shed 0 bases, with 5 bases lying between them. The DNA for the CDR3 is TGTGCCAGCAGTTACTCTGCCCCTAACTATGGCTACACCTTC. Its translation: CASSYSAPNYGYTF.

This clone was seen once. The J gene is TRBJ1-1, the V gene TRBV29-1, with a weak D call TRBD1 (6 bases). In germline, CDR1 is SQVTM, CDR2 ANQGSEA. The CDR3 consists of 13 residues. Trimming took 7 bases from V and 1 from J, leaving 13 bases between them. The CDR3 sequence: CSGVTGENTEAFF. CDR3 DNA sequence: TGCAGCGGGGTGACAGGTGAGAACACTGAAGCTTTCTTT. The whole variable domain, filled in from reference TRBV29-1 and TRBJ1-1, reads SAVISQKPSRDICQRGTSLTIQCQVDSQVTMMFWYRQQPGQSLTLIATANQGSEATYESGFVIDKFPISRPNLTFSTLTVSNMSPEDSSIYLCSGVTGENTEAFFGQGTRLTVV.

Only a few counts were recorded for this clone. The gene calls are TRBV30 and TRBJ1-1; D gene uncertain. V lost 3 bases to trimming and J lost 7 bases, with 15 bases between them. Germline assignment: CDR1 GTSNPN and CDR2 SVGIG (reference sequence). CDR3 length: 13 amino acids. CDR3 nucleotides: TGTGCCTGGAGCCTGGGAGGGATTGTTGAAGCTTTCTTT. It codes for CAWSLGGIVEAFF.

The J gene is TRBJ2-1, the V gene TRBV11-2; D might be TRBD1 or TRBD2, each matching 5 bases. The V gene lost 4 bases and the J gene lost 9 bases, with 19 bases spanning the gap. There are 15 residues in the CDR3. CDR1 SGHAT and CDR2 FQNNGV come from the germline V gene. Here the CDR3 reads CASSSPWAGTVEQFF. The CDR3 DNA reads TGTGCCAGCAGCTCGCCGTGGGCAGGGACGGTTGAGCAGTTCTTC.

The V call is TRBV7-9, the J call TRBJ2-4; TRBD2 matches at 7 bases. Unmatched junction bases numbered 17, after V lost 5 bases and J lost 1 base. CDR1 is SEHNR, CDR2 FQNEAQ, per germline (reference sequence). CDR3 length: 19 residues. The CDR3 sequence is CASSGPLSGTPGAKNIQYF. In DNA, the CDR3 is TGTGCCAGCAGCGGCCCCCTAAGCGGGACCCCTGGGGCCAAAAACATTCAGTACTTC.

V is TRBV21-1 and J is TRBJ2-7; TRBD2 is the table's D call and was not checked against the DNA. TRBV21-1 is annotated as a pseudogene. This CDR3 spans 14 amino acids. CDR3 sequence reads: CASTQRRVSYEQYF. The CDR3 bases are TGTGCCAGCACCCAACGGAGGGTCAGCTACGAGCAGTACTTC.

The chain carries TRBV6-5 and TRBJ1-2; D gene uncertain. This CDR3 comprises 14 residues. Trimming left V 5 bases short and J 8 bases short, with 18 bases between. From germline, CDR1 is MNHEY and CDR2 SVGAGI. The CDR3 bases are TGTGCCAGCAGTCCAACCAGGCCGCGACGGGGCTACACCTTC. Translating gives CASSPTRPRRGYTF.

The genes are TRBV6-6 and TRBJ1-3, with 8 bases that match TRBD1. The germline gives CDR1 MNHNY, CDR2 SVGAGI (reference sequence). Germline trimming cut 5 bases from V and 2 bases from J; bases unmatched to any gene: 2. The CDR3 is 14 residues long. The CDR3 DNA is TGTGCCAGCAGTCCGACAGGGGCTGGAAACACCATATATTTT. Its protein is CASSPTGAGNTIYF.

Details on this clone: At the DNA level, this CDR3 is encoded by other sequences in the same sample as well. V gene TRBV9 combines with J gene TRBJ1-1, with 7 bases fitting TRBD1. Looked up from germline, CDR1 is SGDLS and CDR2 is YYNGEE. The junction had 4 bases not matched to a gene; V was cut back by 3 bases and J by 5 bases. The CDR3 runs 13 residues. The CDR3 nucleotides are TGTGCCAGCAGCGCAGGGGGGAGGACTGAAGCTTTCTTT. Translating it yields CASSAGGRTEAFF.

The J gene is TRBJ2-5, the V gene TRBV5-6; TRBD2 might be the D (5 bases). The V end lost 2 bases, the J end lost 5 bases, and 19 bases lay between the germline ends. Germline V gives CDR1 SGHDT, CDR2 YYEEEE. This CDR3 comprises 16 residues. In DNA form, the CDR3 reads TGTGCCAGCAGCTTCGAAACCGGGGTAGAAGGGGAGACCCAGTACTTC. Translated: CASSFETGVEGETQYF.